This paragraph reports one TCR beta chain. Per the germline V gene, CDR1 is SGHTA and CDR2 is FQGNSA. The CDR3 contains 15 residues. V gave up 6 bases and J gave up 5 bases; unmatched junction bases: 7. Source study methods: The assay estimated nucleated cells by amplifying reference gene primers. Sequencing was performed with immunoSEQ multiplex PCR; in TCRdb, only in-frame clones are kept and a portion is missing. The V and J calls and clone size were taken over from that table, and D and trimming were inferred from the DNA. The repertoire holds some 160,000 clones, with approximately 80% as singletons. This entry comes from a study of blood T cell repertoires in COVID-19. Turning to the study itself: Some COVID-19 samples were acute and others convalescent; all came from the United States, Italy and Spain. PBMCs, B-cell-depleted T cells, or T cells were the source of the cDNA or gDNA that made up the material.

The clonotype comes from a human donor in a cohort sampled during active COVID-19. The sample consisted of peripheral blood. V gene TRBV7-2 combines with J gene TRBJ2-5; 12 nucleotides align to TRBD2. Here the CDR3 DNA reads TGTGCCAGCAGTAGACTAGCGGGGGAGTGGGAGACCCAGTACTTC. Translation: CASSRLAGEWETQYF.